The 3 T cell receptor beta chains listed next were all sequenced from one sample in a study of neoadjuvant anti-PD-1 for oral cavity cancer. The time point: after neoadjuvant nivolumab, at surgical resection. Measured with immunoSEQ multiplex PCR; TCRdb has only the in-frame clones, and not every one. The repertoire holds more than 13,000 clones, with roughly four fifths as singletons. Sample: PBMCs, taken after nivolumab (anti-PD-1) treatment. All receptors derive from a person aged 35 to 85 with oral cavity squamous cell carcinoma.

The V gene is TRBV7-2, the J gene TRBJ2-2; D call uncertain. Germline CDR1 reads SGHTA; CDR2 reads FQGNSA. V was cut by 1 base and J by 8 bases, with 11 bases left in between. This CDR3 has 14 residues. CDR3 in DNA: TGTGCCAGCAGCTTAGTGGCCGGCTCTGGGGAGCTGTTTTTT. This sequence encodes CASSLVAGSGELFF. Full variable domain (outside the CDR3, taken from reference TRBV7-2 and TRBJ2-2): GAGVSQSPSNKVTEKGKDVELRCDPISGHTALYWYRQSLGQGLEFLIYFQGNSAPDKSGLPSDRFSAERTGGSVSTLTIQRTQQEDSAVYLCASSLVAGSGELFFGEGSRLTVL.

The chain recombines TRBV2 with TRBJ1-3; no clear D. Germline assignment: CDR1 SNHLY and CDR2 FYNNEI. Trimming left V 3 bases short and J 0 bases short, with 6 bases between. CDR3 size: 14 residues. As DNA, the CDR3 is TGTGCCAGCAGTGACACGACCTCTGGAAACACCATATATTTT. Its protein is CASSDTTSGNTIYF.

This clone was seen more than once but under ten times. V usage is TRBV30 and J usage is TRBJ1-2; D remains ambiguous. There are 16 residues in the CDR3. CDR1 and CDR2 (germline): GTSNPN, SVGIG (reference sequence). V shed 3 bases and J shed 0 bases, with 17 bases lying between them. Here the CDR3 DNA reads TGTGCCTGGAGAGAGATTGGGAGAGGAGCTAACTATGGCTACACCTTC. Amino acids: CAWREIGRGANYGYTF.